The 8 T cell receptor beta chains below come from one sample, sequenced in a study of blood T cell repertoires in COVID-19. Sequencing used immunoSEQ multiplex PCR; TCRdb keeps in-frame clones, though not all of them. Of approximately 330,000 clones in the sample, almost 90% were seen once. The sample consisted of peripheral blood. These receptors originate from a woman in her forties with COVID-19, enrolled during active disease.

To note about this clone: The same CDR3 arises from other DNA sequences in this sample as well. This chain connects TRBV28 to TRBJ1-5, with 8 bases aligning to TRBD1. The CDR3 runs 14 residues. V shed 6 bases, J shed 2 bases, and the junction held 3 bases outside the gene matches. Germline CDR1 reads MDHEN; CDR2 reads SYDVKM. For the CDR3, the DNA is TGTGCCAGCAGATCGGACAGGGGCAATCAGCCCCAGCATTTT. Protein product: CASRSDRGNQPQHF. Full variable domain (remainder filled in from reference TRBV28 and TRBJ1-5): DVKVTQSSRYLVKRTGEKVFLECVQDMDHENMFWYRQDPGLGLRLIYFSYDVKMKEKGDIPEGYSVSREKKERFSLILESASTNQTSMYLCASRSDRGNQPQHFGDGTRLSIL.

The chain uses TRBV30 and TRBJ1-2, with TRBD1 as a possible D gene (5 bases). Per the germline V gene, CDR1 is GTSNPN and CDR2 is SVGIG (reference sequence). This CDR3 has 14 residues. V lost 4 bases, J lost 8 bases, and 20 bases lay in between. This chain's CDR3 is CAWTLAGRPWGYTF. CDR3 bases: TGTGCCTGGACTCTGGCGGGGCGGCCTTGGGGCTACACCTTC.

The V call is TRBV6-1, the J call TRBJ1-6; no definite D call. This CDR3 spans 15 amino acids. V dropped 0 bases and J dropped 10 bases, with 13 bases sitting between them. The germline CDR1 and CDR2 sequences are MNHNS and SASEGT. The CDR3 loop is CASSEASLTGSPLHF. The CDR3 DNA reads as TGTGCCAGCAGTGAAGCCTCTCTAACGGGGTCACCCCTCCACTTT.

The chain recombines TRBV7-2 with TRBJ1-1; no clear D. The germline V gene has CDR1 SGHTA and CDR2 FQGNSA. V was pared by 5 bases and J by 0 bases, with 10 bases between. CDR3 size: 14 residues. Written as DNA, the CDR3 is TGTGCCAGCAGCGCAACATTTATGAACACTGAAGCTTTCTTT. Translation gives CASSATFMNTEAFF.

This clone was seen just once. The chain carries TRBV5-6 and TRBJ1-6; D not resolved. V gave up 2 bases and J gave up 8 bases, with 11 bases separating them. Germline-derived CDR1 and CDR2 are SGHDT and YYEEEE. The CDR3 extends over 14 amino acids. The DNA for the CDR3 is TGTGCCAGCAGCTTAGGTGCAGGCGATTCACCCCTCCACTTT. Protein sequence: CASSLGAGDSPLHF.

The genes are TRBV30 and TRBJ2-3; 12 bases are a match to TRBD1. Germline values: CDR1 GTSNPN, CDR2 SVGIG (reference sequence). J lost 1 base, V lost 2 bases, and 10 bases had no gene match. The CDR3 is 18 residues long. CDR3 protein: CAWSLPGQGALGTDTQYF. In DNA, the CDR3 is TGTGCCTGGAGTCTACCGGGACAGGGGGCATTGGGCACAGATACGCAGTATTTT. The variable domain in full, with the rest retrieved from reference TRBV30 and TRBJ2-3, is SQTIHQWPATLVQPVGSPLSLECTVEGTSNPNLYWYRQAAGRGLQLLFYSVGIGQISSEVPQNLSASRPQDRQFILSSKKLLLSDSGFYLCAWSLPGQGALGTDTQYFGPGTRLTVL.

This clone was recorded once. The chain recombines TRBV7-6 with TRBJ1-4; D possibly corresponds to TRBD1 (5 bases). V dropped 6 bases and J dropped 6 bases, with 17 bases sitting between them. The CDR3 spans 15 residues. Per the germline V gene, CDR1 is SGHVS and CDR2 is FNYEAQ. CDR3 region: CASRSQGRVYEKLFF. The CDR3 DNA is TGTGCCAGCAGGTCTCAGGGAAGGGTCTATGAAAAACTGTTTTTT.

V and J are TRBV6-2 or TRBV6-3 and TRBJ1-5; D unresolved. Trimming removed 6 bases at V and 7 bases at J, with 16 bases between. This CDR3 contains 14 residues. The V gene's germline CDR1 is MNHEY and CDR2 SVGEGT. The CDR3 reads CASSSDSTPQPQHF. CDR3 in DNA: TGTGCCAGCAGCTCCGACTCCACCCCGCAGCCCCAGCATTTT.